This T cell receptor (beta chain) appears in the sequencing data of a study of identical twins. The ends were cut back, 0 bases at V and 8 bases at J, with 2 bases in the middle. CDR3 length equals 11 residues. CDR1 and CDR2 from the germline V gene are SGHNT and YENEEA. General study findings and limits: Alpha sequences that were out-of-frame and twin-shared showed an excess of low generation probability.

As concerns this clonotype: Its antigen is undetermined.

With template switching, a universal primer site was added, and the cDNA carried unique molecular identifiers. TCRdb re-called the 5' RACE reads through MiXCR, storing one row per CDR3 protein. Of fewer than 550,000 distinct CDR3 sequences in the sample, around 15% were seen once. The same sample was also used in a study of yellow fever vaccine responses in identical twins.

V and J are TRBV11-3 and TRBJ2-1; D is uncertain. The sample consisted of CD4+ T cells sorted from blood. This TCR was recovered from a woman under 30 in good health. The CDR3 spells CASSLDDEQFF. For the CDR3, the DNA is TGTGCCAGCAGCTTAGACGATGAGCAGTTCTTC. Full variable domain (outside the CDR3, taken from reference TRBV11-3 and TRBJ2-1): EAGVVQSPRYKIIEKKQPVAFWCNPISGHNTLYWYLQNLGQGPELLIRYENEEAVDDSQLPKDRFSAERLKGVDSTLKIQPAELGDSAVYLCASSLDDEQFFGPGTRLTVL.